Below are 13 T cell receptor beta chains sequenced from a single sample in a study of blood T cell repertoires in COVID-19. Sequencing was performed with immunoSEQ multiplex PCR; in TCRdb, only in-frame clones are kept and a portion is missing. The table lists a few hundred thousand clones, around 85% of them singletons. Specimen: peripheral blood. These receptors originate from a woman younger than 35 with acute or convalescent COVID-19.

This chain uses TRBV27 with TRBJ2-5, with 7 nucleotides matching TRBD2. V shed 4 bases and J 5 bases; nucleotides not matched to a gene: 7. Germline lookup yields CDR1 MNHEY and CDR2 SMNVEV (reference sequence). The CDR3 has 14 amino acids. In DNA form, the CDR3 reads TGTGCCAGCAGTTCGGCGGGAGTTTTGGAGACCCAGTACTTC. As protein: CASSSAGVLETQYF.

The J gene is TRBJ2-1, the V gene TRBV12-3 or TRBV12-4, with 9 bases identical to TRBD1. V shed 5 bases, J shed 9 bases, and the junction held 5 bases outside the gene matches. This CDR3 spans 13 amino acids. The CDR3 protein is CASSAQGAGEQFF. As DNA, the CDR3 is TGTGCCAGCAGTGCACAGGGGGCGGGTGAGCAGTTCTTC.

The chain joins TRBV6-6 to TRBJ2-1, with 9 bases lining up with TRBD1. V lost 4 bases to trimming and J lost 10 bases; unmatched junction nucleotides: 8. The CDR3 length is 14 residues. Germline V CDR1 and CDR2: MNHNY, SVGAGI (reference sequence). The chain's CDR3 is CASSSRDRVDEQFF. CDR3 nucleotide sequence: TGTGCCAGCAGTTCCCGGGACAGGGTAGACGAGCAGTTCTTC.

This CDR3 reads CASSRSREQETYRGYGYTF. The CDR3 DNA is TGTGCCAGCAGCCGCTCGAGGGAACAAGAGACTTACCGGGGCTATGGCTACACCTTC. The J gene is TRBJ1-2, the V gene TRBV4-2; no clear D gene. The CDR3 sequence is 19 residues long. Germline assignment: CDR1 LGHNA and CDR2 YNFKEQ. Trimming left V 4 bases short and J 4 bases short, with 28 bases between.

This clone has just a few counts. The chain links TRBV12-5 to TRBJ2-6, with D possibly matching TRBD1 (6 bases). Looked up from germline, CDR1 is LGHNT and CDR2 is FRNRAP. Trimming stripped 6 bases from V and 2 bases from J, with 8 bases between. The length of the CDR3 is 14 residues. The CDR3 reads CASGEGAGANVLTF. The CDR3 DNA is TGTGCTAGTGGCGAGGGGGCTGGGGCCAACGTCCTGACTTTC.

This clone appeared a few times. The CDR3 reads CASSGWDSQFFYGYTF. The CDR3 DNA reads as TGTGCCAGCAGTGGTTGGGACAGTCAATTTTTCTATGGCTACACCTTC. V usage is TRBV2 and J usage is TRBJ1-2, with 7 bases aligning to TRBD1. The CDR3 has 16 amino acids. Looked up from germline, CDR1 is SNHLY and CDR2 is FYNNEI. Trimming removed 4 bases from V and 4 bases from J; junction bases left unmatched: 12.

CDR3 protein: CASSSGELWGNEQFF. CDR3 DNA sequence: TGTGCCAGCAGTTCGGGGGAGTTGTGGGGGAATGAGCAGTTCTTC. This chain joins TRBV27 and TRBJ2-1, with D possibly being TRBD2 (6 bases). Germline-derived CDR1 and CDR2 are MNHEY and SMNVEV (reference sequence). This CDR3 has 15 amino acids. V was cut by 4 bases and J by 7 bases, with 17 bases left in between.

The CDR3 reads CASSHPTGRNTIYF. The CDR3 region has the DNA TGCGCCAGCAGCCACCCGACAGGGAGGAACACCATATATTTT. The V and J genes are TRBV4-1 and TRBJ1-3, with 7 bases that match TRBD1. The CDR3 has 14 amino acids. The germline V gene has CDR1 MGHRA and CDR2 YSYEKL. The J segment lost 7 bases and the V segment lost 3 bases, leaving 6 bases of the junction unmatched.

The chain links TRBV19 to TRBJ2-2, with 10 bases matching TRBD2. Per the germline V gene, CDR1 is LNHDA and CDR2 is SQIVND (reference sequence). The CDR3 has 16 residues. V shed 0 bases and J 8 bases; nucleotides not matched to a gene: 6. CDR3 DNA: TGTGCCAGTAGTATAGACCTAGCGGGAGTCTCGGGGGAGCTGTTTTTT. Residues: CASSIDLAGVSGELFF.

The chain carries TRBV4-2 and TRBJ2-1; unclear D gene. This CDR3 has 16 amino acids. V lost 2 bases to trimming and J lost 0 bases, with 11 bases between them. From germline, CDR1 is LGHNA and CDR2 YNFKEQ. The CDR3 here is CASSQSLTSSYNEQFF. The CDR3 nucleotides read TGTGCCAGCAGCCAATCTTTAACAAGCTCCTACAATGAGCAGTTCTTC.

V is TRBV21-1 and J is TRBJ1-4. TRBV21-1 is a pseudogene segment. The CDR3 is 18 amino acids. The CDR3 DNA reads TGTGCCAGCAGCAATTATTTAGTGGCGGCTGCAACTAATGAAAAACTGTTTTTT. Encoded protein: CASSNYLVAAATNEKLFF.

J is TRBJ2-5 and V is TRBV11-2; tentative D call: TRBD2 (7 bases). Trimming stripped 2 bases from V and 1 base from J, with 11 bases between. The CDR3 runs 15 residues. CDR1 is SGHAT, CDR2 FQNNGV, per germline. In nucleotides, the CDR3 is TGTGCCAGCAGCTTAAACGGGGGGCCCCAAGAGACCCAGTACTTC. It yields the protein CASSLNGGPQETQYF.

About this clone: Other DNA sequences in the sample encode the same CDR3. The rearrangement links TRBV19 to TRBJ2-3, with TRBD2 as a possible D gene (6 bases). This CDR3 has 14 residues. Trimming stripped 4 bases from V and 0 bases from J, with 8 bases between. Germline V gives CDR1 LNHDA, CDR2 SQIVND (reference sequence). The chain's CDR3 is CASSTRGSTDTQYF. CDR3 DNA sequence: TGTGCCAGTAGTACCCGGGGGAGCACAGATACGCAGTATTTT.